Listed here are 15 T cell receptor beta chains from one sample, sequenced in a study of T-cell memory formation after mild COVID-19. MiXCR was run by TCRdb on the 5' RACE reads, yielding one entry per CDR3 protein. The sample has almost 550,000 distinct CDR3 sequences; approximately 20% are singletons. Material for sequencing was PBMCs or a T cell subset sorted from them (not recorded which). These receptors all stem from an adult woman who had mild COVID-19 (a few samples of this study predate the infection). Cell type and time point are not known.

CDR3 bases: TGCGCCAGCAGTCCGGACAGCGGCACGAGCTCCTACAATGAGCAGTTCTTC. Translating it yields CASSPDSGTSSYNEQFF. The rearrangement uses TRBV23-1 and TRBJ2-1, with D perhaps matching TRBD1 (6 bases). TRBV23-1 is noted as an ORF with a role that remains uncertain. This CDR3 spans 17 amino acids. Trimming took off 4 bases at V and 0 bases at J, with 16 bases between the two ends.

The chain recombines TRBV28 with TRBJ1-5, with D maybe TRBD1 (5 bases). The CDR3 sequence is 15 residues long. V was clipped by 7 bases and J by 7 bases, with 20 bases between them. The germline CDR1 and CDR2 sequences are MDHEN and SYDVKM. CDR3 sequence reads: CASTQPGTPTQPQHF. The CDR3 DNA sequence: TGTGCCAGCACCCAGCCCGGGACCCCGACGCAGCCCCAGCATTTT.

This rearrangement joins TRBV29-1 to TRBJ2-5; D is uncertain. Trimming removed 1 base at V and 5 bases at J, with 11 bases between. Germline V CDR1 and CDR2: SQVTM, ANQGSEA. The length of the CDR3 is 13 residues. The CDR3 loop is CSVEGLVLETQYF. The CDR3 nucleotides read TGCAGCGTTGAAGGGCTAGTCCTGGAGACCCAGTACTTC.

This clonotype has just a few counts. The chain is built from TRBV5-1 and TRBJ2-7; D gene uncertain. The V end was cut by 1 base, the J end by 2 bases, with 13 bases between. This CDR3 comprises 15 residues. Germline CDR1 is SGHRS and CDR2 is YFSETQ. CDR3 nucleotide sequence: TGCGCCAGCAGCTTGTTACAGCCGTTTCCCTACGAGCAGTACTTC. Translated, it gives CASSLLQPFPYEQYF.

The gene calls are TRBV27 and TRBJ2-7; no definite D call. The V gene lost 2 bases and the J gene lost 0 bases, with 8 bases spanning the gap. The CDR3 has 14 amino acids. Germline V gives CDR1 MNHEY, CDR2 SMNVEV (reference sequence). Here the CDR3 DNA reads TGTGCCAGCAGTTTACGAGCTTCCTCCTACGAGCAGTACTTC. It specifies CASSLRASSYEQYF.

J is TRBJ2-4 and V is TRBV7-9; the D gene could be TRBD1 or TRBD2 (5 bases each). This CDR3 spans 12 amino acids. The V end lost 8 bases, the J end lost 13 bases, and 18 bases lay between the germline ends. From germline, CDR1 is SEHNR and CDR2 FQNEAQ (reference sequence). The CDR3 reads CASSTGARGQYF. As DNA, the CDR3 is TGTGCCAGCTCGACCGGGGCCCGGGGACAGTACTTC.

In this sample, this clonotype turned up a few times. The chain links TRBV2 to TRBJ1-3, with a tentative D call TRBD1 (6 bases). The germline CDR1 and CDR2 sequences are SNHLY and FYNNEI. The CDR3 is 15 amino acids. Trimming removed 3 bases from V and 0 bases from J, with 9 bases in between. The CDR3 is CASSEDSLSGNTIYF. The DNA for the CDR3 is TGTGCCAGCAGTGAGGACAGCCTCTCTGGAAACACCATATATTTT. The whole variable domain, filled in from reference TRBV2 and TRBJ1-3, reads EPEVTQTPSHQVTQMGQEVILRCVPISNHLYFYWYRQILGQKVEFLVSFYNNEISEKSEIFDDQFSVERPDGSNFTLKIRSTKLEDSAMYFCASSEDSLSGNTIYFGEGSWLTVV.

This chain connects TRBV12-3 or TRBV12-4 to TRBJ2-7; either TRBD1 or TRBD2 may fit D (5 bases each). Trimming left V 8 bases short and J 4 bases short, with 18 bases between. The CDR3 loop spans 14 amino acids. The CDR3 loop reads CASLEGTGSYEQYF. The CDR3, as DNA: TGTGCCAGCCTAGAAGGGACGGGGAGTTACGAGCAGTACTTC.

J is TRBJ1-5 and V is TRBV7-8; 7 bases line up with TRBD1. The CDR3 sequence is 15 residues long. Losses at the gene ends were 1 base for V and 4 bases for J; bases not matched to a gene: 4. Germline V lookup: CDR1 SGHVS, CDR2 FQNEAQ. The CDR3 bases are TGTGCCAGCAGCTTAGAGGGACAGCTAAATCAGCCCCAGCATTTT. Translating it yields CASSLEGQLNQPQHF.

This clonotype was counted between two and nine times. The V and J genes are TRBV7-9 and TRBJ1-5; tentative D call: TRBD1 (6 bases). V was trimmed by 5 bases and J by 1 base, leaving 9 bases between them. Germline lookup yields CDR1 SEHNR and CDR2 FQNEAQ (reference sequence). The CDR3 spans 14 residues. As DNA, the CDR3 is TGTGCCAGCAGCCCCGGGACAAGCAATCAGCCCCAGCATTTT. It encodes CASSPGTSNQPQHF.

This clonotype has more than one count but fewer than ten. The V call is TRBV29-1, the J call TRBJ1-2; the D is unclear. Germline CDR1 is SQVTM and CDR2 is ANQGSEA. The ends were cut back, 4 bases at V and 8 bases at J, with 14 bases in the middle. The CDR3 totals 12 residues. The CDR3 nucleotides are TGCAGCGTTGGCGGAGGTCTAGAGGGCTACACCTTC. Encoded protein: CSVGGGLEGYTF.

The gene calls are TRBV7-6 and TRBJ2-1; D may be TRBD1 (6 bases). The CDR3 has 16 residues. Trimming took 2 bases from V and 1 from J, leaving 12 bases between them. CDR1 SGHVS and CDR2 FNYEAQ come from the germline V gene. The CDR3 sequence is CASSLRVQGSYNEQFF. Here the CDR3 DNA reads TGTGCCAGCAGCTTAAGGGTACAGGGATCCTACAATGAGCAGTTCTTC.

This clonotype was detected only a few times. The CDR3 DNA reads TGCGCCAGCAGCTGGGACAGGGAAGGTCGCGGGACCACCGGGGAGCTGTTTTTT. Residues: CASSWDREGRGTTGELFF. The chain has TRBV5-1 and TRBJ2-2, with 9 bases fitting TRBD1. V was clipped by 3 bases and J by 4 bases; unmatched bases: 13. Germline values: CDR1 SGHRS, CDR2 YFSETQ. The CDR3 totals 18 residues.

This clonotype was found many times. The chain recombines TRBV20-1 with TRBJ2-1; D not certain. Between the trimmed V and J ends, which lost 0 bases and 6 bases, there was a span of 18 bases. The CDR3 length is 16 residues. The germline gives CDR1 DFQATT, CDR2 SNEGSKA (reference sequence). DNA of the CDR3: TGCAGTGCTAGAGATGGCAAGGAACATCTTTCCAATGAGCAGTTCTTC. Protein: CSARDGKEHLSNEQFF.

The CDR3 DNA is TGCAGCGTTCAAGCGGGAGGGACCTACGAGCAGTACTTC. Amino acids: CSVQAGGTYEQYF. This chain uses TRBV29-1 with TRBJ2-7; 10 bases match TRBD2. V gave up 5 bases and J gave up 2 bases; unmatched junction bases: 3. The germline V gene encodes CDR1 SQVTM and CDR2 ANQGSEA. The CDR3 covers 13 residues.